This T cell receptor beta chain was captured in a study of cytomegalovirus exposure and HLA in healthy donors. The PCR used 60 Vbeta and 13 Jbeta primers. The table came from immunoSEQ multiplex PCR; TCRdb's copy has only in-frame clones and leaves some out. The sample carries 150,000 to 200,000 clones, over 75% recorded once. This clone was observed a single time. The J segment lost 12 bases and the V segment lost 6 bases, leaving 16 bases of the junction unmatched. Germline V gene lookup returns CDR1 MNHNY and CDR2 SVGAGI (reference sequence). The CDR3 extends over 15 amino acids. The sample was PBMCs. The sequence came from a man between 18 and 35 years old in good health and CMV-seronegative. This chain links TRBV6-6 with TRBJ2-1, with 8 bases matching TRBD2. CDR3 coding DNA: TGTGCCAGCAGACAACAGACTAGCGAGGCGATAGGGCAGTTCTTC. Amino acids: CASRQQTSEAIGQFF.